These T cell receptor beta chains were read from a single sample in a study of blood T cell repertoires in COVID-19. Method: immunoSEQ multiplex PCR; TCRdb's copy keeps in-frame clones and lacks some. Altogether approximately 210,000 clones are present, around 90% being singletons, with the ten largest covering around 8.4%. Sequencing was carried out using PBMCs or T cells enriched from blood (not recorded which). These receptor sequences come from a woman between 18 and 29 years old who had recovered from COVID-19. The CDR3 runs from the conserved cysteine through the conserved F or W.

V gene: TRBV25-1
J gene: TRBJ2-7
CDR3 protein: CASRASGQGYYEQYF

V gene: TRBV27
J gene: TRBJ1-1
CDR3 protein: CASSLRGDFTEAFF

V gene: TRBV2
J gene: TRBJ2-7
CDR3 protein: CASKVGAVAYEQYF

V gene: TRBV5-5
J gene: TRBJ2-1
CDR3 protein: CASSLVQGLYNEQFF

V gene: TRBV6-2/TRBV6-3
J gene: TRBJ2-7
CDR3 protein: CASSYSTGFSEQYF

V gene: TRBV4-1
J gene: TRBJ1-6
CDR3 protein: CASRQDRESSYNSPLHF

V gene: TRBV3-1/TRBV3-2
J gene: TRBJ1-4
CDR3 protein: CASSFRASNEKLFF

V gene: TRBV5-1
J gene: TRBJ1-2
CDR3 protein: CASSLDPDSIYGYTF

V gene: TRBV6-5
J gene: TRBJ2-7
CDR3 protein: CASSTRLAGYYEQYF

V gene: TRBV5-4
J gene: TRBJ1-2
CDR3 protein: CASSQDSNYGYTF

V gene: TRBV19
J gene: TRBJ2-2
CDR3 protein: CARRAGNTGELFF

V gene: TRBV2
J gene: TRBJ2-3
CDR3 protein: CASALAADTQYF

V gene: TRBV3-1/TRBV3-2
J gene: TRBJ2-3
CDR3 protein: CASSQDPGDTQYF

V gene: TRBV7-9
J gene: TRBJ1-2
CDR3 protein: CASSLNDGRNYGYTF

V gene: TRBV28
J gene: TRBJ1-2
CDR3 protein: CASSLSSFYGYTF

V gene: TRBV9
J gene: TRBJ2-7
CDR3 protein: CASSVGGQATSYEQYF

V gene: TRBV7-9
J gene: TRBJ1-1
CDR3 protein: CASSLGATEAFF

V gene: TRBV3-1/TRBV3-2
J gene: TRBJ2-1
CDR3 protein: CASSQDRELNEQFF

V gene: TRBV5-8
J gene: TRBJ1-1
CDR3 protein: CASSLGTGNGGGEAFF

V gene: TRBV5-1
J gene: TRBJ2-1
CDR3 protein: CASSRTGTSGLQFF

V gene: TRBV5-1
J gene: TRBJ1-1
CDR3 protein: CASSLRDRQASNTEAFF

V gene: TRBV6-1
J gene: TRBJ1-1
CDR3 protein: CASSDPRDWTEAFF

V gene: TRBV7-3
J gene: TRBJ2-5
CDR3 protein: CASSLSPEETQYF

V gene: TRBV2
J gene: TRBJ2-2
CDR3 protein: CATTRRLAGGRNANTGELFF

V gene: TRBV4-1
J gene: TRBJ2-2
CDR3 protein: CASSRGTGVPGELFF

V gene: TRBV4-2
J gene: TRBJ2-3
CDR3 protein: CASSQDKAGGPDTQYF

V gene: TRBV7-6
J gene: TRBJ2-1
CDR3 protein: CASSLARRGSDNEQFF

V gene: TRBV27
J gene: TRBJ2-2
CDR3 protein: CASRGIAGGYTGELFF

V gene: TRBV28
J gene: TRBJ1-1
CDR3 protein: CASADYRGDAFF

V gene: TRBV7-2
J gene: TRBJ2-7
CDR3 protein: CASSLGNNYEQYF

V gene: TRBV6-5
J gene: TRBJ2-3
CDR3 protein: CASSLGDTQYF

V gene: TRBV12-3/TRBV12-4
J gene: TRBJ1-5
CDR3 protein: CASRGTGNQPQHF

V gene: TRBV6-1
J gene: TRBJ2-3
CDR3 protein: CASSEASGATDTQYF

V gene: TRBV5-5
J gene: TRBJ1-2
CDR3 protein: CASSPETGGFLYGYTF

V gene: TRBV29-1
J gene: TRBJ1-2
CDR3 protein: CSVQGGGYGYTF